One and the same sample provided the 24 T cell receptor beta chains below, sequenced in a study of T cell responses to AZD1222 COVID-19 vaccine. Sequenced by immunoSEQ multiplex PCR; TCRdb stores in-frame clones only, minus some. The sample has 120,000 to 150,000 clones, roughly 90% seen once; the top ten hold roughly 4%. The sample consisted of peripheral blood, taken 28 days after the second AZD1222 dose. These receptors originate from an adult who received the AZD1222 COVID-19 vaccine.

The V gene is TRBV28, the J gene TRBJ1-6; D unresolved. The CDR3 is 15 amino acids. Per germline, CDR1 MDHEN and CDR2 SYDVKM. V shed 5 bases and J shed 6 bases, with 14 bases lying between them. The CDR3 sequence: CASSKTGSINSPLHF. DNA of the CDR3: TGTGCCAGCAGTAAAACCGGGAGTATTAATTCACCCCTCCACTTT.

The CDR3 protein is CASSQLQTGELFF. For the CDR3, the DNA is TGTGCCAGCAGCCAACTACAGACCGGGGAGCTGTTTTTT. V and J are TRBV3-1 (or the pseudogene TRBV3-2) and TRBJ2-2, with D hard to call. CDR3 length: 13 amino acids. Looked up from germline, CDR1 is LGHDT and CDR2 is YNNKEL (reference sequence). The V gene lost 2 bases and the J gene lost 5 bases, with 6 bases spanning the gap.

The rearrangement links TRBV24-1 to TRBJ1-1; D may be TRBD1 (5 bases). Per germline, CDR1 KGHDR and CDR2 SFDVKD. This CDR3 region has 13 residues. V was shortened by 7 bases and J by 1 base, with 9 bases between the two germline ends. The CDR3 loop is CATSRGANTEAFF. The CDR3 DNA follows: TGTGCCACCAGCCGAGGGGCGAACACTGAAGCTTTCTTT.

The rearrangement joins TRBV28 to TRBJ1-2; D might be TRBD1 (6 bases). Trimming removed 2 bases from V and 4 bases from J, with 14 bases in between. The length of the CDR3 is 15 residues. Looked up from germline, CDR1 is MDHEN and CDR2 is SYDVKM. This CDR3 reads CASSLEGQIFYGYTF. Written as DNA, the CDR3 is TGTGCCAGCAGTTTAGAAGGACAGATATTCTATGGCTACACCTTC.

The chain recombines TRBV2 with TRBJ2-2, with 7 bases fitting TRBD1. J was trimmed by 2 bases and V by 6 bases; bases with no gene match: 3. This CDR3 comprises 14 residues. CDR1 is SNHLY, CDR2 FYNNEI, per germline. CDR3 sequence reads: CASRGDSNTGELFF. CDR3 DNA: TGTGCCAGCAGAGGGGACAGTAACACCGGGGAGCTGTTTTTT.

This sequence joins TRBV28 and TRBJ2-3; D is ambiguous. The ends were cut back, 5 bases at V and 2 bases at J, with 17 bases in the middle. There are 16 residues in the CDR3. The germline V gene encodes CDR1 MDHEN and CDR2 SYDVKM. CDR3 protein: CASSGRTEFPTDTQYF. The DNA of the CDR3 is TGTGCCAGCAGTGGCAGGACGGAGTTCCCCACAGATACGCAGTATTTT.

Only one count was recorded for this clone. V usage is TRBV7-9 and J usage is TRBJ2-1, with D unresolved. The CDR3 is 15 amino acids. Germline V CDR1 and CDR2: SEHNR, FQNEAQ (reference sequence). With 3 bases removed from V and 0 bases from J, the gap between germline ends came to 9 bases. The CDR3 bases are TGTGCCAGCAGCTTCGCAGGAAGCTCCTACAATGAGCAGTTCTTC. Translated, it gives CASSFAGSSYNEQFF.

This chain links TRBV9 with TRBJ2-3; no reliable D call. CDR3 length: 16 residues. V was pared by 0 bases and J by 2 bases, with 13 bases between. Looked up from germline, CDR1 is SGDLS and CDR2 is YYNGEE. DNA for the CDR3: TGTGCCAGCAGCGTAGGAGTCAGCCATTCCACAGATACGCAGTATTTT. Amino acid sequence: CASSVGVSHSTDTQYF.

The V gene is TRBV29-1, the J gene TRBJ1-2; 7 bases are a match to TRBD1. The CDR3 sequence is 15 residues long. Trimming at V came to 6 bases and at J to 2 bases, leaving 12 bases not matched to a gene. CDR1 and CDR2 from the germline V gene are SQVTM and ANQGSEA. The CDR3 DNA is TGCAGCGTGACAGGGACAGTCGGGGTAAACTATGGCTACACCTTC. It specifies CSVTGTVGVNYGYTF.

V gene TRBV19 combines with J gene TRBJ1-6; D is perhaps TRBD1 (6 bases). Per the germline V gene, CDR1 is LNHDA and CDR2 is SQIVND (reference sequence). Trimming left V 5 bases short and J 14 bases short, with 16 bases between. The CDR3 loop spans 13 amino acids. CDR3 sequence reads: CASSPRQALTLHF. DNA for the CDR3: TGTGCCAGTAGTCCTAGACAGGCTCTGACCCTCCACTTT.

The chain joins TRBV24-1 to TRBJ2-1; 12 nucleotides agree with TRBD2. The CDR3 extends over 15 amino acids. Trimming at V came to 6 bases and at J to 8 bases, leaving 7 bases not matched to a gene. Looked up from germline, CDR1 is KGHDR and CDR2 is SFDVKD. CDR3: CATSPTSGRIDEQFF. As DNA, the CDR3 is TGTGCCACCAGTCCGACTAGCGGGAGAATTGATGAGCAGTTCTTC.

The V gene is TRBV2, the J gene TRBJ2-5; possible D gene TRBD2, 5 bases. V lost 5 bases and J lost 2, with 6 bases in between. The V gene's germline CDR1 is SNHLY and CDR2 FYNNEI. The CDR3 length is 12 residues. CDR3 region: CASSREQETQYF. CDR3 coding DNA: TGTGCCAGCAGTAGGGAGCAAGAGACCCAGTACTTC.

The chain's CDR3 is CSVESGVTGYHGYTF. DNA for the CDR3: TGCAGCGTTGAAAGCGGGGTCACAGGGTACCATGGCTACACCTTC. This rearrangement joins TRBV29-1 to TRBJ1-2; D is possibly TRBD1 (6 bases). Looked up from germline, CDR1 is SQVTM and CDR2 is ANQGSEA. This CDR3 spans 15 amino acids. Trimming removed 2 bases at V and 6 bases at J, with 19 bases between.

This sequence joins TRBV3-1 (or the pseudogene TRBV3-2) and TRBJ1-2; D gene ambiguous. Germline CDR1 reads LGHDT; CDR2 reads YNNKEL (reference sequence). The CDR3 consists of 14 residues. Trimming cost V 4 bases and J 1 base, with 10 bases left between them. The CDR3: CASSRMTFNYGYTF. The CDR3 DNA follows: TGTGCCAGCAGCCGCATGACATTTAACTATGGCTACACCTTC.

The chain links TRBV7-9 to TRBJ2-1, with D perhaps matching TRBD1 or TRBD2 (5 bases each). This CDR3 contains 14 residues. Trimming took 7 bases from V and 5 from J, leaving 15 bases between them. The germline V gene encodes CDR1 SEHNR and CDR2 FQNEAQ (reference sequence). The CDR3 reads CASTKRADNNEQFF. CDR3 in DNA: TGTGCCAGCACCAAAAGAGCGGACAACAATGAGCAGTTCTTC.

This clone was detected only once. V usage is TRBV7-8 and J usage is TRBJ2-1; 10 nucleotides align to TRBD2. The CDR3 has 16 residues. V was pared by 5 bases and J by 4 bases, with 8 bases of the junction left unmatched. The germline V gene encodes CDR1 SGHVS and CDR2 FQNEAQ. CDR3: CASSPHERGGYNEQFF. Written as DNA, the CDR3 is TGTGCCAGCAGCCCTCACGAGCGGGGGGGGTACAATGAGCAGTTCTTC.

V and J are TRBV7-9 and TRBJ1-4; 7 bases fit TRBD1. Per the germline V gene, CDR1 is SEHNR and CDR2 is FQNEAQ (reference sequence). The CDR3 has 15 amino acids. With 2 bases clipped from V and 8 bases from J, the junction kept 8 bases outside the gene matches. CDR3 DNA sequence: TGTGCCAGCAGCTTAAGGGGGCGCTTGGAGGAAAAACTGTTTTTT. It codes for CASSLRGRLEEKLFF.

The V gene is TRBV7-2, the J gene TRBJ2-4; TRBD1 agrees at 9 bases. The CDR3 extends over 14 amino acids. The germline V gene has CDR1 SGHTA and CDR2 FQGNSA. Trimming cost V 5 bases and J 15 bases; bases outside gene matches: 14. Here the CDR3 reads CASSRDRANVGGYF. The DNA of the CDR3 is TGTGCCAGCAGCCGGGACAGGGCCAATGTTGGAGGGTACTTC.

The rearrangement uses TRBV19 and TRBJ2-3; 10 nucleotides align to TRBD1. The CDR3 has 16 residues. Germline loops: CDR1 LNHDA, CDR2 SQIVND (reference sequence). Losses at the gene ends were 5 bases for V and 3 bases for J; bases not matched to a gene: 8. This chain's CDR3 is CASSRAPGQGTDTQYF. CDR3 nucleotide sequence: TGTGCCAGTAGTCGAGCCCCGGGACAGGGGACAGATACGCAGTATTTT.

The rearrangement uses TRBV2 and TRBJ2-6; 7 nucleotides line up with TRBD1. This CDR3 is 15 amino acids long. From germline, CDR1 is SNHLY and CDR2 FYNNEI. V dropped 5 bases and J dropped 2; count of bases not matched to a gene: 3. The CDR3 DNA reads as TGTGCCAGCAGTCCCGGGACAGCTGGGGCCAACGTCCTGACTTTC. Its protein is CASSPGTAGANVLTF.

The chain couples TRBV7-9 to TRBJ2-5, with D unresolved. The germline V and J ends were trimmed by 5 bases and 5 bases, with 15 bases remaining between them. CDR3 length: 14 amino acids. Germline assignment: CDR1 SEHNR and CDR2 FQNEAQ (reference sequence). The CDR3 coding sequence is TGTGCCAGCAGCCGTGCCCCCCCCTCGGAGACCCAGTACTTC. As protein: CASSRAPPSETQYF.

This sequence joins TRBV7-9 and TRBJ1-4; D unresolved. The CDR3 loop spans 15 amino acids. Germline V gives CDR1 SEHNR, CDR2 FQNEAQ (reference sequence). V lost 5 bases and J lost 8, with 18 bases in between. The CDR3 DNA reads TGTGCCAGCAGCCCCGACACGGGATCCGGCGAAAAACTGTTTTTT. The encoded protein is CASSPDTGSGEKLFF.

The chain links TRBV7-9 to TRBJ1-3; TRBD1 might be the D (6 bases). In germline, CDR1 is SEHNR, CDR2 FQNEAQ (reference sequence). The CDR3 is made up of 16 amino acids. Between the trimmed V and J ends, which lost 1 base and 5 bases, there was a span of 15 bases. The CDR3 DNA reads TGTGCCAGCAGCTTAGTCGCGACAGGAGTAAGAAACACCATATATTTT. Its protein is CASSLVATGVRNTIYF. The whole variable domain, filled in from reference TRBV7-9 and TRBJ1-3, reads DTGVSQNPRHKITKRGQNVTFRCDPISEHNRLYWYRQTLGQGPEFLTYFQNEAQLEKSRLLSDRFSAERPKGSFSTLEIQRTEQGDSAMYLCASSLVATGVRNTIYFGEGSWLTVV.

The chain uses TRBV4-3 and TRBJ2-7; maybe TRBD2 (6 bases). The CDR3 contains 15 residues. Germline V CDR1 and CDR2: LGHNA, YSLEER. V shed 2 bases and J shed 2 bases, with 13 bases lying between them. This chain's CDR3 is CASSQRLERAYEQYF. The CDR3 nucleotides are TGCGCCAGCAGCCAAAGATTGGAGCGGGCCTACGAGCAGTACTTC.